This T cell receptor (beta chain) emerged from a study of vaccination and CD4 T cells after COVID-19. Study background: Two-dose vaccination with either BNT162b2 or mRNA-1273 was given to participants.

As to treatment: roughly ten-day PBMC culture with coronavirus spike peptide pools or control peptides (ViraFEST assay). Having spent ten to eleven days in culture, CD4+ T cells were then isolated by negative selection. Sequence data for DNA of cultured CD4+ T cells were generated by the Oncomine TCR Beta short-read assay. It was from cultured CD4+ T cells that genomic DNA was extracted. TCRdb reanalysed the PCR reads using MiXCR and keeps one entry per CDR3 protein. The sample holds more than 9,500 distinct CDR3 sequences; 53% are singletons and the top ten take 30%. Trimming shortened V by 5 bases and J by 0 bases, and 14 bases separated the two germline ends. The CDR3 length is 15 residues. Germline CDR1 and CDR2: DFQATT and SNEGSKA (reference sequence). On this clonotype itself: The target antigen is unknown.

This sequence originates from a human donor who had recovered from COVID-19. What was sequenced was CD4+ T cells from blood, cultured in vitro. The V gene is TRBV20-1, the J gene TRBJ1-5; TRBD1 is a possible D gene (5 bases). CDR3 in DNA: TGCAGTGCTGGGACTCAAGGGTATAGCAATCAGCCCCAGCATTTT. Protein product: CSAGTQGYSNQPQHF.